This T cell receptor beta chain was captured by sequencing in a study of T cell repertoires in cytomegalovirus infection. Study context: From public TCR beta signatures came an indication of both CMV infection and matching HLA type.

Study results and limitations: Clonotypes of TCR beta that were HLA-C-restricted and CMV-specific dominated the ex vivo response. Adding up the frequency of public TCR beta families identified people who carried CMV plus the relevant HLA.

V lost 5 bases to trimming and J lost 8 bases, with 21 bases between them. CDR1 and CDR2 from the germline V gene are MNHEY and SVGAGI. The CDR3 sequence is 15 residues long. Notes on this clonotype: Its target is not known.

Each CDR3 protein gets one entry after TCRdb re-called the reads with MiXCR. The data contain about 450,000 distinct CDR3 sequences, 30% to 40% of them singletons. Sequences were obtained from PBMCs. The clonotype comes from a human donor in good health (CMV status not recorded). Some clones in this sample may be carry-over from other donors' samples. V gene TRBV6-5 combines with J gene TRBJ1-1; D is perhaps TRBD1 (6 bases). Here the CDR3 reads CASSGNRDAGEEAFF. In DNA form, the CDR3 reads TGTGCCAGCAGTGGTAACAGGGACGCCGGCGAGGAAGCTTTCTTT.